The T cell receptor beta chain described here comes from a study of cytomegalovirus exposure and HLA in healthy donors. Study details: Clustering assigned over 70% of the roughly 370 genotyped donors to the Caucasian-associated ancestry cluster.

Vbeta (60) and Jbeta (13) primers were used in the PCR. Data came from immunoSEQ multiplex PCR; TCRdb stores just in-frame clones and leaves some out. The repertoire consists of some 170,000 clones, with around 78% occurring once and the leading ten covering approximately 1%. The CDR3 contains 13 residues. CDR1 MNHNS and CDR2 SASEGT come from the germline V gene. V lost 6 bases and J 8 bases, leaving 11 bases between the germline ends. The receptor was isolated from a middle-aged woman in good health and CMV-seronegative. The sequencing input was PBMCs. The V and J genes are TRBV6-1 and TRBJ2-6, with D perhaps TRBD1 (6 bases). Written as DNA, the CDR3 is TGTGCCAGCAGAAACAGGGACCCCAACGTCCTGACTTTC. Its protein product is CASRNRDPNVLTF.